The source of this T cell receptor (beta chain) is a study of blood T cells in healthy people across ages. Germline CDR1 reads SGHTA; CDR2 reads FQGNSA. V shed 5 bases, J shed 8 bases, and the junction held 10 bases outside the gene matches. The CDR3 sequence is 16 residues long. In this sample, this clonotype turned up many times. As yet, its antigen is unknown. Primers used in a second PCR of about 7 to 11 cycles were a sample-barcoded 5' primer and a J-beta primer mix. A template-switch adaptor containing 12 random nucleotides labeled each cDNA molecule. Sequencing yielded, for each sample, at least 2.5 million paired-end reads carrying CDR3. TCRdb fed the 5' RACE reads into MiXCR, producing one record per CDR3 protein. This table has approximately 680,000 distinct CDR3 sequences, approximately 30% appearing once. Study-level findings and limits: The donors' CMV status was not determined, possibly confounding changes in expanded clonotypes. Estimates based on one million T cells were treated as lower bounds.

The sequencing sample was made of blood. The rearrangement links TRBV7-2 to TRBJ2-4; the match to TRBD2 covers 12 bases. This clonotype was sampled from a woman of 80 years or more in good health. The CDR3 reads CASSERLAGAGDIQYF. The CDR3 DNA follows: TGTGCCAGCAGCGAGCGACTAGCGGGGGCGGGGGACATTCAGTACTTC.